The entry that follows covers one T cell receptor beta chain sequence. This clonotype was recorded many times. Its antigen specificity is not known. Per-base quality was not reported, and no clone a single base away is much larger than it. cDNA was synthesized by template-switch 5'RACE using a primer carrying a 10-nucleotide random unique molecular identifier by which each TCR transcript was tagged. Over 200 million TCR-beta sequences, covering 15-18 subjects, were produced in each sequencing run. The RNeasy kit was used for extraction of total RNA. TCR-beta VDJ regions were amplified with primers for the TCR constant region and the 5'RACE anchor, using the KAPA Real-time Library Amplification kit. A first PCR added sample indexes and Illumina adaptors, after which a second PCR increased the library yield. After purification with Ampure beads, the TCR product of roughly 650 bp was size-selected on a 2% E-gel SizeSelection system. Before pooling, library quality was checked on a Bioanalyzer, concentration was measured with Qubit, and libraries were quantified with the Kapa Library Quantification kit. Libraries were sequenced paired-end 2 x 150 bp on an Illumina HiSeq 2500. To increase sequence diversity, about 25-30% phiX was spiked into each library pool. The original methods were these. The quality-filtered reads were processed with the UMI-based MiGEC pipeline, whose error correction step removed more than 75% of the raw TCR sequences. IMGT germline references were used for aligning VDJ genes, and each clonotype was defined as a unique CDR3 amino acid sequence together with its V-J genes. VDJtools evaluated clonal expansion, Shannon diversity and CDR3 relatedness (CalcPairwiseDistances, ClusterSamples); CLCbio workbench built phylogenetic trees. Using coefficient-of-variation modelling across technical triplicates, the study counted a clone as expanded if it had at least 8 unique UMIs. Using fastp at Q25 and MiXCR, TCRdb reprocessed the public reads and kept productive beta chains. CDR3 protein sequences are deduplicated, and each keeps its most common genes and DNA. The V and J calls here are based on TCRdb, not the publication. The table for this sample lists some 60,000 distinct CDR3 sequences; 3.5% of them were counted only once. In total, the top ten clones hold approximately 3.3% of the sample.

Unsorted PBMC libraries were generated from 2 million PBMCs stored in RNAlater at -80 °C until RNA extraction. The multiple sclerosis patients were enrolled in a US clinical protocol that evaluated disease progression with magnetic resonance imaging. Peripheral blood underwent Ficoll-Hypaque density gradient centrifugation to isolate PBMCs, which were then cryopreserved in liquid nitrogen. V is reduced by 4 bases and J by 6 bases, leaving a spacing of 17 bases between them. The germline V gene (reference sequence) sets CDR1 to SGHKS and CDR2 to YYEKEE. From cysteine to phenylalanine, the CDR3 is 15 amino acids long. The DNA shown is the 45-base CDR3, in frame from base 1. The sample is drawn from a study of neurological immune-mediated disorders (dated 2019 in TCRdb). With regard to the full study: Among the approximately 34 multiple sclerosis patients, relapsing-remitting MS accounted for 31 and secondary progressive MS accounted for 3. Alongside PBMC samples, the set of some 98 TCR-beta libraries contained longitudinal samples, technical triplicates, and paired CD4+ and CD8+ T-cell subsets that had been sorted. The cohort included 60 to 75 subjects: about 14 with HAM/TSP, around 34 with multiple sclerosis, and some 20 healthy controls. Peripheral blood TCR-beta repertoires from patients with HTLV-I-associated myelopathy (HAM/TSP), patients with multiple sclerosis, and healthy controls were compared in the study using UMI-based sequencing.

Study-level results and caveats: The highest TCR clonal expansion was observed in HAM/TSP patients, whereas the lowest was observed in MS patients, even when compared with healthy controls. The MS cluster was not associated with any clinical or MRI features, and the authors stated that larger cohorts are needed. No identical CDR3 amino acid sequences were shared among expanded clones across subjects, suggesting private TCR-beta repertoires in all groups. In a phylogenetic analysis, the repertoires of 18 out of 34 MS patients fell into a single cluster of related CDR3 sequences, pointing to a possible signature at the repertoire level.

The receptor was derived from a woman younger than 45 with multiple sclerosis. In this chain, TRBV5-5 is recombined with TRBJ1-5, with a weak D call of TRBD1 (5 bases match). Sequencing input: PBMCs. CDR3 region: CASSVEGRVGQPQHF. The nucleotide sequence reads TGTGCCAGCAGCGTGGAAGGCAGGGTCGGTCAGCCCCAGCATTTT.